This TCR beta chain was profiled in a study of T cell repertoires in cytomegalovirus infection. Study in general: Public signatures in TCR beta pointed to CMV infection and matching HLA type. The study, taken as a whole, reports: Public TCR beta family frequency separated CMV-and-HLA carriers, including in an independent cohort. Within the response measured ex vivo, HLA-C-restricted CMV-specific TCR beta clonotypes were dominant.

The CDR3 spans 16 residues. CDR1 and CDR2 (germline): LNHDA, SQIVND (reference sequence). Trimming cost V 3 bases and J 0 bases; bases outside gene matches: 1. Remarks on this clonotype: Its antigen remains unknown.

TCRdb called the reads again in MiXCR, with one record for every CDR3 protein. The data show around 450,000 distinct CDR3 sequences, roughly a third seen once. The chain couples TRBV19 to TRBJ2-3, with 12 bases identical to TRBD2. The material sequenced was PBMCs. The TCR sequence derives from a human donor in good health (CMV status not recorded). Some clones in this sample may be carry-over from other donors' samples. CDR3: CASSMGLAGSTDTQYF. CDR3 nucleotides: TGTGCCAGTAGTATGGGACTAGCGGGCAGCACAGATACGCAGTATTTT.